This record looks at one T cell receptor beta chain sequence and its context. These data originate in a study of blood T cell repertoires in COVID-19. Overall study context: COVID-19 samples from acute and convalescent phases originated in the United States, Italy and Spain.

Participants were placed into cohorts based on the clinical history they reported. Sequencing was performed with immunoSEQ multiplex PCR; in TCRdb, only in-frame clones are kept and a portion is missing. The table shows around 160,000 clones, with over 70% occurring only once. The germline V and J ends were trimmed by 6 bases and 2 bases, with 13 bases remaining between them. CDR3 length: 14 residues. Germline V CDR1 and CDR2: MNHEY, SVGAGI. This sequence originates from a man aged 45-65 years who had recovered from COVID-19. The genes are TRBV6-5 and TRBJ2-5; tentative D call: TRBD2 (6 bases). The sample comprised PBMCs or T cells enriched from blood (not recorded which). Here the CDR3 DNA reads TGTGCCAGCAGGGGACTGGGGATACAAGAGACCCAGTACTTC. The encoded protein is CASRGLGIQETQYF.